This passage covers 3 T cell receptor beta chains from one sample sequenced in a study of CD8+ T cells in alopecia areata. Sequencing relied on a cDNA template that was reverse transcribed from extracted RNA. Profiling relied on immunoSEQ multiplex PCR, and the TCRdb table lists in-frame clones only, not all of them. Among approximately 89,000 clones listed, roughly 47% were seen once. Sequenced sample: CD4+ T cells sorted from blood. These receptors came from a human donor with alopecia areata.

This clone showed up just a few times. The chain uses TRBV30 and TRBJ1-1; a possible D gene is TRBD1 (5 bases). Trimming stripped 5 bases from V and 4 bases from J, with 14 bases between. The V gene's germline CDR1 is GTSNPN and CDR2 SVGIG (reference sequence). This CDR3 spans 13 amino acids. CDR3 loop: CAWAMGGGTEAFF. The CDR3 bases are TGTGCCTGGGCCATGGGGGGGGGCACTGAAGCTTTCTTT.

The CDR3 bases are TGTGCCAGCAGGAAAACCGGGGAGCTGTTTTTT. This translates into CASRKTGELFF. The rearrangement links TRBV2 to TRBJ2-2; unclear D gene. CDR3 length equals 11 residues. Trimming cost V 6 bases and J 5 bases, with 4 bases left between them. Germline values: CDR1 SNHLY, CDR2 FYNNEI.

This clone came up a few times. V and J are TRBV28 and TRBJ1-5; D uncertain. Trimming shortened V by 3 bases and J by 0 bases, and 9 bases separated the two germline ends. The CDR3 covers 15 residues. Germline values: CDR1 MDHEN, CDR2 SYDVKM. The CDR3 coding sequence is TGTGCCAGCAGTTTCGACGGCTATAGCAATCAGCCCCAGCATTTT. Residues: CASSFDGYSNQPQHF.